The source of this TCR beta chain is a study of shared clonotypes between healthy human individuals. The assay used deep level. In the original processing: Filtering differed since immunoSEQ provided only junctions, with no quality scores. The assay was immunoSEQ multiplex PCR, and TCRdb's table has in-frame clones only and misses some. V, J and clone size were drawn from that table, and D and trimming were deduced from the DNA. The sample has about 2 million clones, roughly 96% seen once. The CDR3 covers 15 residues. Germline lookup yields CDR1 MNHNS and CDR2 SASEGT. V shed 4 bases and J 6 bases; nucleotides not matched to a gene: 10. As regards this clone: Its target is not known.

Whole-study results and caveats: An anticipated effect of sequencing depth on clonotype sharing among donors was recognized.

The J gene is TRBJ2-7, the V gene TRBV6-1, with 9 bases fitting TRBD2. This TCR was recovered from a man between 18 and 29 years old in good health. Sequencing input: naive CD4+ T cells sorted from blood. Regarding subset: CD45RA+ positively selected. The CDR3: CASSVRLAGSSEQYF. In nucleotides, the CDR3 is TGTGCCAGCAGTGTCCGCCTAGCGGGATCCAGCGAGCAGTACTTC.